This T cell receptor beta chain was sequenced during a study of chemoradiotherapy in HPV16-positive cancers. The study's findings and limits: During treatment, candidate HPV-specific clones and E7-related motifs expanded in tumor.

The CDR3 covers 14 residues. From germline, CDR1 is SGDLS and CDR2 YYNGEE. V lost 0 bases to trimming and J lost 8 bases, with 12 bases between them. Remarks on this clone: Its matching antigen is unknown.

Profiled with immunoSEQ multiplex PCR; TCRdb holds only in-frame clones, not every one. In the table there are approximately 1,100 clones, 77% of which are singletons. The sample here was tumor tissue, taken from a patient who underwent chemoradiotherapy. The chain carries TRBV9 and TRBJ2-1; D gene ambiguous. This sequence was found in a human donor with HPV-associated anogenital cancer. The CDR3 DNA sequence: TGTGCCAGCAGCGTAGGTCAGGCCTCCCATGAGCAGTTCTTC. It is translated as CASSVGQASHEQFF.